The clone carrying this T cell receptor beta chain appeared a single time. Amplification used 60 Vbeta primers and 13 Jbeta primers. The protocol was immunoSEQ multiplex PCR, while the TCRdb copy is restricted to in-frame clones and leaves out a portion. The sample gives roughly 140,000 clones, more than 75% of which show up once; about 5% is in the top ten. Germline V gene data show CDR1 as MNHNS and CDR2 as SASEGT. CDR3 length equals 13 residues. Trimming left V 8 bases short and J 0 bases short, with 11 bases between. The entry originates in a study of cytomegalovirus exposure and HLA in healthy donors.

This chain links TRBV6-1 with TRBJ2-7, with a tentative D call TRBD1 (6 bases). The TCR was taken from a male donor in good health and CMV-seronegative. Sequencing was carried out using PBMCs. The CDR3, as DNA: TGTGCCAGCGTGGGGACACTCTCCTACGAGCAGTACTTC. Translation gives CASVGTLSYEQYF.